The text below deals with one T cell receptor (beta chain). Its antigen is still unknown. These data come from a study of cytomegalovirus exposure and HLA in healthy donors. Study overall: Prior work identified 95 million to 120 million unique TCR beta sequences in around 170 million T cells.

Each of the donors was a healthy bone marrow donor. The PCR had 60 Vbeta and 13 Jbeta primers. Generated by immunoSEQ multiplex PCR, the TCRdb table keeps only in-frame clones and is missing some. Of about 130,000 clones listed, roughly 79% are singletons. Whole-study findings and limits: A later analysis linked a missense variant in DCLRE1C to the trimming of TCR beta V and J genes. Earlier analysis yielded a pattern in which most TCR beta V segments were productive about 90% or about 30% of the time.

The germline V gene encodes CDR1 SGHTA and CDR2 FQGNSA. With V trimmed by 1 base and J by 8 bases, 8 bases remained unmatched. The CDR3 sequence is 15 residues long. Sequences were obtained from PBMCs. The rearrangement joins TRBV7-2 to TRBJ2-1; 7 bases are a match to TRBD2. The TCR originated in a woman in her fifties or sixties in good health and CMV-seronegative. DNA of the CDR3: TGTGCCAGCAGCTTAGGAAGTTCGACTAGCTATGAGCAGTTCTTC. Translation: CASSLGSSTSYEQFF.